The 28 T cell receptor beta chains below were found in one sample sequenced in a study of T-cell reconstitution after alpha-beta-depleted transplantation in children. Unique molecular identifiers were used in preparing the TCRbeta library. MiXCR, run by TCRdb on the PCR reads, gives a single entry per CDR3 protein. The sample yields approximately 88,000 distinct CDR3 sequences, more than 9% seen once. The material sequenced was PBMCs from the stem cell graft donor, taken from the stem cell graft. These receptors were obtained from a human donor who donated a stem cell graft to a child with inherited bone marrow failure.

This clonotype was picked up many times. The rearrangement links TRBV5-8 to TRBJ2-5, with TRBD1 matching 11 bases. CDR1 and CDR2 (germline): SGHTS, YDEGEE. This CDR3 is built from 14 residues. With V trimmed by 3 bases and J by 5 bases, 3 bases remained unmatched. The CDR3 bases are TGTGCCAGCAGCTGGGACAGGGGGGTCGAGACCCAGTACTTC. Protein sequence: CASSWDRGVETQYF.

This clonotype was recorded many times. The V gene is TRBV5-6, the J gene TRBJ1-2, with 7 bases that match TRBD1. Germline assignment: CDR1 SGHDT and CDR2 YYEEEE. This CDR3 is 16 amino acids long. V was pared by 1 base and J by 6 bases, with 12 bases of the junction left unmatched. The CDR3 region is CASSLLFRGRSDGYTF. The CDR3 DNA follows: TGTGCCAGCAGCTTGTTGTTTAGGGGGCGGTCGGATGGCTACACCTTC.

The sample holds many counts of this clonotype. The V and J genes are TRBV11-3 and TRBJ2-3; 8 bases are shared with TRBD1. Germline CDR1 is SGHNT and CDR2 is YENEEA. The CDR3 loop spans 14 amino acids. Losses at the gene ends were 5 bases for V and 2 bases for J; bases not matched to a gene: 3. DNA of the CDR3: TGTGCCAGCAGCCTGGGACAGGACACAGATACGCAGTATTTT. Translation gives CASSLGQDTDTQYF. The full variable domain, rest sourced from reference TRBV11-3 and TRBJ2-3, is EAGVVQSPRYKIIEKKQPVAFWCNPISGHNTLYWYLQNLGQGPELLIRYENEEAVDDSQLPKDRFSAERLKGVDSTLKIQPAELGDSAVYLCASSLGQDTDTQYFGPGTRLTVL.

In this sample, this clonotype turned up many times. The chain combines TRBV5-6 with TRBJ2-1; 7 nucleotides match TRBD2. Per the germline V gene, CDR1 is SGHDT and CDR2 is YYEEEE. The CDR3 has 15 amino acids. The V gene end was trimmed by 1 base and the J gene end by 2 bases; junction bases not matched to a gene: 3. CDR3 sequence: CASSLREGTYNEQFF. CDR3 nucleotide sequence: TGTGCCAGCAGCTTGAGGGAGGGCACCTACAATGAGCAGTTCTTC.

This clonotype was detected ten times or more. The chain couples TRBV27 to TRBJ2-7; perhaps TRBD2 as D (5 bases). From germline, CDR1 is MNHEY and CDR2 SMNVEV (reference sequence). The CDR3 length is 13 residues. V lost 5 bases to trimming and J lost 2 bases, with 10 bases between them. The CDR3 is CASSLAPTYEQYF. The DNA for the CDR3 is TGTGCCAGCAGTCTAGCACCTACCTACGAGCAGTACTTC.

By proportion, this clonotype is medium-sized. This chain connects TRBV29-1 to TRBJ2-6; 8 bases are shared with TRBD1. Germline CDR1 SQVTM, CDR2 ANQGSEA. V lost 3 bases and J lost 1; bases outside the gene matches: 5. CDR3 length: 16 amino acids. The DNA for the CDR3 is TGCAGCGTTGACACAGGGGGTGTGTCTGGGGCCAACGTCCTGACTTTC. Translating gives CSVDTGGVSGANVLTF.

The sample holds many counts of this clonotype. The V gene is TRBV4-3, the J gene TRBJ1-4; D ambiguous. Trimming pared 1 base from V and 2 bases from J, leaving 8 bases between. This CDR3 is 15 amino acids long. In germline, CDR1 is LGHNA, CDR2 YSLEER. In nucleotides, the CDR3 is TGCGCCAGCAGCCAAGGAGCTCATACTAATGAAAAACTGTTTTTT. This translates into CASSQGAHTNEKLFF.

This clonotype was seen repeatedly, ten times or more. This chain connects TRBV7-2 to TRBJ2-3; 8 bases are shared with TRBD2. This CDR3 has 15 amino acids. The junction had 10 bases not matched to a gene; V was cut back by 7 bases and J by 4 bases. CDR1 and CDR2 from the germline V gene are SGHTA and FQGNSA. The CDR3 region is CASTPPGRGADTQYF. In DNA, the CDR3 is TGTGCCAGCACCCCGCCCGGGAGGGGGGCAGATACGCAGTATTTT.

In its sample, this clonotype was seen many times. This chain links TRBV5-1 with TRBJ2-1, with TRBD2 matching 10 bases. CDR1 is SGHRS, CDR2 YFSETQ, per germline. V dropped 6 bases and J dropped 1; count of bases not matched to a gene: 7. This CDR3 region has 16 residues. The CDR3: CASTTEAGGSYNEQFF. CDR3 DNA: TGCGCCAGCACCACTGAAGCGGGAGGGTCCTACAATGAGCAGTTCTTC.

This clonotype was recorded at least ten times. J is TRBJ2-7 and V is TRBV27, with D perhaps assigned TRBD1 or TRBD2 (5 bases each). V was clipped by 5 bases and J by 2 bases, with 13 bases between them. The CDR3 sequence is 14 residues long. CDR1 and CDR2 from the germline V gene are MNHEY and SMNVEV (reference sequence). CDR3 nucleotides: TGTGCCAGCAGTCCCGGGATCAGGGCCTACGAGCAGTACTTC. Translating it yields CASSPGIRAYEQYF.

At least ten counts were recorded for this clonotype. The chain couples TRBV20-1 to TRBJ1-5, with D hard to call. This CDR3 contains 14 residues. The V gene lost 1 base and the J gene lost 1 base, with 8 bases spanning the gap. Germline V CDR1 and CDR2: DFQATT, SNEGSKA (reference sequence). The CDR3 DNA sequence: TGCAGTGCTAGAGCCGATGGGAGCAATCAGCCCCAGCATTTT. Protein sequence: CSARADGSNQPQHF.

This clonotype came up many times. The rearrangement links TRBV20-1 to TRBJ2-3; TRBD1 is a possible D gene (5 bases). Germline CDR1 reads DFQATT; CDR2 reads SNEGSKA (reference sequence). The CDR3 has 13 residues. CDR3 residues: CSVDRISTDTQYF. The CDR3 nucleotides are TGCAGCGTCGACAGAATTAGCACAGATACGCAGTATTTT.

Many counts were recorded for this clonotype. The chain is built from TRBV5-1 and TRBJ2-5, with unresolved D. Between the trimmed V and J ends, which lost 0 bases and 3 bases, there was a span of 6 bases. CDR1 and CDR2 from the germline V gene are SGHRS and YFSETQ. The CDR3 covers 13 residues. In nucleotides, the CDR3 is TGCGCCAGCAGCTTGGGCAGCAAAGAGACCCAGTACTTC. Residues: CASSLGSKETQYF.

CDR3 DNA sequence: TGCGCCAGCAGCTTGGAAGGCGGGGTGAGCACAGATACGCAGTATTTT. This gives the protein CASSLEGGVSTDTQYF. The rearrangement links TRBV5-1 to TRBJ2-3; D is perhaps TRBD2 (6 bases). Germline CDR1 and CDR2: SGHRS and YFSETQ. This CDR3 spans 16 amino acids. V was trimmed by 0 bases and J by 0 bases, leaving 11 bases between them.

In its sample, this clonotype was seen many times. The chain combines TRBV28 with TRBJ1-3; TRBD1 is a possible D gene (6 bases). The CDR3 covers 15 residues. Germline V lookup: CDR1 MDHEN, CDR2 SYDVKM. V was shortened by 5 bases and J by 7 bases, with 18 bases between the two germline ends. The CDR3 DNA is TGTGCCAGCAGTCCTCCGGAGACAGGACCTAACACCATATATTTT. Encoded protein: CASSPPETGPNTIYF.

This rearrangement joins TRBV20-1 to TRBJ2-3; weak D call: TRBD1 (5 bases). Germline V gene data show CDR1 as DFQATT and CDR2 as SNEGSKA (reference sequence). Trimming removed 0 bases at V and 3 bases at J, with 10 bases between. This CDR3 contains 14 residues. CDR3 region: CSARDSGWTDTQYF. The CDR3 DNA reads TGCAGTGCTAGAGATTCAGGGTGGACAGATACGCAGTATTTT.

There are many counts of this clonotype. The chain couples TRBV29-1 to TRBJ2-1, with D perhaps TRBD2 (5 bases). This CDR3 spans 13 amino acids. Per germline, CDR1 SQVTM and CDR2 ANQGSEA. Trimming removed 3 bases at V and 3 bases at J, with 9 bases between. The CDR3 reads CSVDTDYYNEQFF. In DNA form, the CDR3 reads TGCAGCGTTGACACAGACTACTACAATGAGCAGTTCTTC.

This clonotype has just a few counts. As DNA, the CDR3 is TGCAGCGTTGAAGTTGCCGGTCGCTACGAGCAGTACTTC. Translating gives CSVEVAGRYEQYF. The J gene is TRBJ2-7, the V gene TRBV29-1; D not certain. V was clipped by 1 base and J by 3 bases, with 10 bases between them. The CDR3 spans 13 residues. Germline V CDR1 and CDR2: SQVTM, ANQGSEA.

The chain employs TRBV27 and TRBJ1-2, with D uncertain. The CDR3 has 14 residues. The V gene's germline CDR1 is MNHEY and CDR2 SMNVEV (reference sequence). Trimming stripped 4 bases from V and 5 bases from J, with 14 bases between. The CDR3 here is CASSSSPSGYGYTF. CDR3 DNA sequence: TGTGCCAGCAGTTCTAGCCCGTCGGGATATGGCTACACCTTC.

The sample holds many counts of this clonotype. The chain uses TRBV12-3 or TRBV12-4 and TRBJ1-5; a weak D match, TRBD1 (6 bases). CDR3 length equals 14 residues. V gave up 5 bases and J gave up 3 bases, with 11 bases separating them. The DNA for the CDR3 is TGTGCCAGCAGTCCAGACAGGCTCAATCAGCCCCAGCATTTT. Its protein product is CASSPDRLNQPQHF.

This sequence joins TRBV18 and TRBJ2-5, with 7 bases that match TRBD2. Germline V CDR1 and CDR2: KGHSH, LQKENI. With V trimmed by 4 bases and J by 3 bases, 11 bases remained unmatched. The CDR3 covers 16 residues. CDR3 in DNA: TGTGCCAGCTCACTTTCCGGTAGGCTAGCGGAAGAGACCCAGTACTTC. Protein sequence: CASSLSGRLAEETQYF. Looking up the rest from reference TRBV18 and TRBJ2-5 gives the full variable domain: NAGVMQNPRHLVRRRGQEARLRCSPMKGHSHVYWYRQLPEEGLKFMVYLQKENIIDESGMPKERFSAEFPKEGPSILRIQQVVRGDSAAYFCASSLSGRLAEETQYFGPGTRLLVL.

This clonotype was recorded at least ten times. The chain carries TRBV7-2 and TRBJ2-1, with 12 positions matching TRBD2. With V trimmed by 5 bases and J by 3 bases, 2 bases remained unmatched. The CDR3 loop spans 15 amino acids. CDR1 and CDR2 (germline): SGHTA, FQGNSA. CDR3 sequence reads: CASSPSGRVYNEQFF. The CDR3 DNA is TGTGCCAGCAGCCCTAGCGGGAGGGTCTACAATGAGCAGTTCTTC.

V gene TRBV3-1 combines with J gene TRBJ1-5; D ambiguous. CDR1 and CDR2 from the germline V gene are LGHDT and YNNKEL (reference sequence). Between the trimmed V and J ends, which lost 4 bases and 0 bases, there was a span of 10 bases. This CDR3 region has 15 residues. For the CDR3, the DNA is TGTGCCAGCAGCCCGGGCTGGCATAGCAATCAGCCCCAGCATTTT. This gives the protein CASSPGWHSNQPQHF.

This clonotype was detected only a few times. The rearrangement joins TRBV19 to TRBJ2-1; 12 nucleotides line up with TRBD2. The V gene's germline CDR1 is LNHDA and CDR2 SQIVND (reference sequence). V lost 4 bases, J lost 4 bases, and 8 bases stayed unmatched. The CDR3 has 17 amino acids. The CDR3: CASSKGLAGGIYNEQFF. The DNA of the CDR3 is TGTGCCAGTAGTAAAGGGCTAGCGGGAGGGATTTACAATGAGCAGTTCTTC. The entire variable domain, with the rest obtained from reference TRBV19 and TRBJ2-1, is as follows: DGGITQSPKYLFRKEGQNVTLSCEQNLNHDAMYWYRQDPGQGLRLIYYSQIVNDFQKGDIAEGYSVSREKKESFPLTVTSAQKNPTAFYLCASSKGLAGGIYNEQFFGPGTRLTVL.

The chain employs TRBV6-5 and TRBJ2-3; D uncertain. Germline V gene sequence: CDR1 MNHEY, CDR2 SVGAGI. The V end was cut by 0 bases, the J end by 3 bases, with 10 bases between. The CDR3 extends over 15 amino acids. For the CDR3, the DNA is TGTGCCAGCAGTTACTCGGACCCCGGGACAGATACGCAGTATTTT. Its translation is CASSYSDPGTDTQYF.

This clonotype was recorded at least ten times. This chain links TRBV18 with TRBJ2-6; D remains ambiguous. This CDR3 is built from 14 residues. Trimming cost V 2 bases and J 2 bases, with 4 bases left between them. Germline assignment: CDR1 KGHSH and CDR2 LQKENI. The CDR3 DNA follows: TGTGCCAGCTCACCAGGAGCTGGGGCCAACGTCCTGACTTTC. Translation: CASSPGAGANVLTF.

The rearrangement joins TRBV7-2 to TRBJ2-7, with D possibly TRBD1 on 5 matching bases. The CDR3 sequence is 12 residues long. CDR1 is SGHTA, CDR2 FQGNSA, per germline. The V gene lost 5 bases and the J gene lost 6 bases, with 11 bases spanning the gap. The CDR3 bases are TGTGCCAGCAGCCACTCTGGGGCCGAGCAGTACTTC. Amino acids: CASSHSGAEQYF.

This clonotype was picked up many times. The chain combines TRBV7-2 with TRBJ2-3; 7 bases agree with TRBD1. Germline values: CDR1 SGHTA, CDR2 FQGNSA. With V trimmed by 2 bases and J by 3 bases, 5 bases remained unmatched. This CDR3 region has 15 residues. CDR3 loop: CASSLYSTGTDTQYF. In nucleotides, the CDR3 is TGTGCCAGCAGCTTATACTCGACAGGGACAGATACGCAGTATTTT.